This T cell receptor beta chain was identified during a study of shared clonotypes between healthy human individuals. Data came from immunoSEQ multiplex PCR; TCRdb stores just in-frame clones and leaves some out. The sample carries fewer than 3 million clones, 80% to 95% recorded once. This CDR3 region has 15 residues. Germline CDR1 reads SGHTA; CDR2 reads FQGNSA. V was trimmed by 1 base and J by 2 bases, leaving 11 bases between them. This receptor was obtained from a man between 18 and 29 years old in good health. Some clones in this sample may be carry-over from other donors' samples. Sequencing was done on a sample of naive CD4+ T cells from PBMCs. Subset in this sample: CD45RA+ positively selected. This chain connects TRBV7-2 to TRBJ2-5; the D is unclear. DNA for the CDR3: TGTGCCAGCAGCTTAGGGGGATACTGGCAAGAGACCCAGTACTTC. It codes for CASSLGGYWQETQYF.